This entry is about one T cell receptor beta chain. What this receptor recognizes is not known. No much larger clone is present one base from it, and per-base qualities are unavailable. The time point label, as the study defines it: cells obtained before transplantation from donor or recipient. CD3+CD4+ and CD3+CD8+ populations were FACS-sorted from unstimulated pre-transplant donor and recipient cells taken from spleen or lymph nodes. Libraries were prepared through the immunoSEQ multiplex PCR assay. For most patients, genomic DNA was isolated using the Qiagen DNeasy Blood and Tissue Kit and was shipped frozen to Adaptive Biotechnologies for TCR sequencing. For most patients, genomic DNA was subjected to high-throughput TCR-beta CDR3 sequencing by Adaptive Biotechnologies. The study's processing was this. TCR sequencing data for 18 patients were retrieved from Adaptive's ImmunoSEQ software; a few other patients were processed with MiXCR and VDJtools. CD4 versus CD8 sorting errors were corrected by removing sequences found in both subsets at a frequency ratio below 5:1. CDR3 nucleotide sequences shared by donor and recipient were removed because the origin of these sequences could not be assigned. At least 2-fold expansion over unstimulated cells and a minimum CFSE-low frequency of 0.002% (template counts) or 0.001% (read counts) were required for clones to be classified as alloreactive. A clone was considered mappable if detected in the sequenced pre-transplant spleen, lymph node, or MLR CFSE-low populations of the donor or recipient. Cumulative frequency of alloreactive clones was calculated as a percentage of all sequences weighted by copy number. Entries here come from immuneACCESS through TCRdb and include only in-frame sequences with V and J called. Some clones fail to appear in such tables; in the studies checked, an unresolved V gene covers under half of the shortfall, and the cause of the remainder is unknown. V and J calls and clone size are those listed in that table; D and trimming were worked out from the DNA. Here the sample has 40,000 to 45,000 clones; roughly 95% occur a single time. The ten largest clonotypes hold 0.45% to 0.65% of the sample.

The germline V gene sets CDR1 to SGHDT and CDR2 to YYEEEE. At the junction V is shortened by 2 bases and J by 5 bases, with 4 bases in between. CDR3 length: 11 amino acids, cysteine to phenylalanine. Only the CDR3 DNA stays, 33 bases, in frame from base 1. This entry belongs to a study of graft-versus-host responses after intestinal transplantation (dated by TCRdb to the early 2020s). Describing the broader study: The transplants that recipients received were multivisceral, liver-intestinal, or isolated intestinal. Anti-thymocyte globulin induction was given to all recipients, followed by maintenance tacrolimus and steroids for roughly 3 years. After intestinal transplantation, graft-versus-host and host-versus-graft alloreactive T cell clones were followed in the graft, circulation and bone marrow using bulk TCR-beta CDR3 sequencing. To identify alloreactive clones, pre-transplant mixed lymphocyte reaction products were sequenced and compared with unstimulated pre-transplant donor and recipient T cells. Of the roughly 23 intestinal transplant recipients enrolled in the cohort, one of whom was a retransplant, a few patients without pretransplant specimens were excluded. Donor T cell macrochimerism was defined as a peak of at least 4% donor T cells among recipient peripheral blood mononuclear cells. Rather than being sequenced by the commercial service, samples from a few later patients were sequenced in-house on an Illumina MiSeq and processed with MiXCR. Broader findings and caveats from the paper: GvH clones were found in recipient bone marrow, and some of the GvH clones appeared earlier in ileal mucosa or blood, which is consistent with an intestinal mucosal origin. Early after transplant, declines in HvG clones were associated with peak levels of circulating GvH clones. In the allografts of patients with donor T cell macrochimerism, GvH to HvG T cell clonal ratios were high. The conclusions were limited by the relatively low number and heterogeneity of the intestinal transplant patients.

The origin of this receptor is a human donor who was the organ donor for an intestinal transplant. This material consisted of unstimulated CD8+ T cells sorted from spleen or lymph node cells, taken before transplant. The chain employs TRBV5-6 and TRBJ2-5, with the D segment identity uncertain. The CDR3 protein: CASSFMETQYF. The nucleotide sequence is TGTGCCAGCAGCTTCATGGAGACCCAGTACTTC. Beyond the CDR3, the reference TRBV5-6 and TRBJ2-5 genes provide the residues; the full variable domain reads: DAGVTQSPTHLIKTRGQQVTLRCSPKSGHDTVSWYQQALGQGPQFIFQYYEEEERQRGNFPDRFSGHQFPNYSSELNVNALLLGDSALYLCASSFMETQYFGPGTRLLVL.